Listed here are 25 T cell receptor beta chains from one sample, sequenced in a study of control samples from healthy donors and cancer patients. The protocol was immunoSEQ multiplex PCR, while the TCRdb copy is restricted to in-frame clones and leaves out a portion. The sample consists of 120,000 to 150,000 clones, approximately 86% of them appearing once. Material for sequencing was blood. These receptors originate from a woman aged 25 to 45 in good health.

V is TRBV5-6 and J is TRBJ2-3; TRBD1 matches 12 bases. With V trimmed by 2 bases and J by 3 bases, 4 bases remained unmatched. The CDR3 loop spans 16 amino acids. CDR1 is SGHDT, CDR2 YYEEEE, per germline. Here the CDR3 reads CASSFRDRGQTDTQYF. CDR3 DNA: TGTGCCAGCAGCTTCCGGGACAGGGGGCAAACAGATACGCAGTATTTT.

This chain connects TRBV19 to TRBJ2-7; perhaps TRBD2 as D (7 bases). The CDR3 totals 14 residues. Germline CDR1 is LNHDA and CDR2 is SQIVND (reference sequence). V was cut by 6 bases and J by 5 bases, with 17 bases left in between. The CDR3 DNA follows: TGTGCCAGTAGAATGGGCGGGGGCATCCACGAGCAGTACTTC. This sequence encodes CASRMGGGIHEQYF.

The chain has TRBV18 and TRBJ1-5; D is unclear. Germline-derived CDR1 and CDR2 are KGHSH and LQKENI. Trimming left V 1 base short and J 5 bases short, with 9 bases between. The CDR3 loop spans 14 amino acids. The CDR3 here is CASSPQVVDQPQHF. The CDR3 bases are TGTGCCAGCTCACCACAGGTAGTGGATCAGCCCCAGCATTTT.

The rearrangement joins TRBV19 to TRBJ1-1; TRBD1 might be the D (5 bases). The germline V gene encodes CDR1 LNHDA and CDR2 SQIVND (reference sequence). This CDR3 has 13 amino acids. V was clipped by 7 bases and J by 5 bases, with 14 bases between them. CDR3 in amino acids: CASNTRGETEAFF. For the CDR3, the DNA is TGTGCCAGTAACACTAGGGGTGAGACTGAAGCTTTCTTT. The complete variable domain, with remaining parts taken from reference TRBV19 and TRBJ1-1, reads DGGITQSPKYLFRKEGQNVTLSCEQNLNHDAMYWYRQDPGQGLRLIYYSQIVNDFQKGDIAEGYSVSREKKESFPLTVTSAQKNPTAFYLCASNTRGETEAFFGQGTRLTVV.

The rearrangement links TRBV6-2 or TRBV6-3 to TRBJ1-3; 7 bases are a match to TRBD1. V lost 5 bases, J lost 0 bases, and 4 bases stayed unmatched. CDR3 length equals 15 residues. Per germline, CDR1 MNHEY and CDR2 SVGEGT. The CDR3 is CASSPWDSSGNTIYF. The CDR3 DNA is TGTGCCAGCAGTCCCTGGGACAGCTCTGGAAACACCATATATTTT.

This clone was recorded once. This sequence joins TRBV10-3 and TRBJ1-4, with a weak D call TRBD1 (6 bases). V lost 3 bases and J 5 bases, leaving 10 bases between the germline ends. CDR3 length: 14 residues. Germline-derived CDR1 and CDR2 are ENHRY and SYGVKD. CDR3 DNA: TGTGCCATCAGTGAAAGACAGGTGAATGAAAAACTGTTTTTT. Amino acid sequence: CAISERQVNEKLFF.

For the CDR3, the DNA is TGTGCCAGCAGCCAGAGAGACGCCGGGACTAATGAAAAACTGTTTTTT. Translated: CASSQRDAGTNEKLFF. The gene calls are TRBV3-1 (or the pseudogene TRBV3-2) and TRBJ1-4, with D unresolved. The germline V gene has CDR1 LGHDT and CDR2 YNNKEL (reference sequence). The length of the CDR3 is 16 residues. Trimming left V 3 bases short and J 2 bases short, with 13 bases between.

This rearrangement joins TRBV24-1 to TRBJ2-5; D may be TRBD1 or TRBD2 (5 bases each). CDR1 and CDR2 (germline): KGHDR, SFDVKD. CDR3 size: 15 residues. V shed 3 bases and J shed 4 bases, with 14 bases lying between them. CDR3 coding DNA: TGTGCCACCAGTGATGCCAGGGACGCGGGAGAGACCCAGTACTTC. It codes for CATSDARDAGETQYF.

The CDR3 DNA reads as TGTGCCAGCAGCTTATTCGCTAGCGGGGGATCCTACAATGAGCAGTTCTTC. It yields the protein CASSLFASGGSYNEQFF. V gene TRBV7-6 combines with J gene TRBJ2-1; 10 bases are shared with TRBD2. CDR1 and CDR2 (germline): SGHVS, FNYEAQ. The CDR3 length is 17 residues. J was trimmed by 1 base and V by 2 bases; bases with no gene match: 5.

J is TRBJ1-1 and V is TRBV7-8, with TRBD1 matching 7 bases. The CDR3 extends over 14 amino acids. CDR1 and CDR2 from the germline V gene are SGHVS and FQNEAQ. With 2 bases clipped from V and 2 bases from J, the junction kept 2 bases outside the gene matches. The CDR3 region is CASSLSGGNTEAFF. Written as DNA, the CDR3 is TGTGCCAGCAGCTTATCAGGGGGAAACACTGAAGCTTTCTTT.

V usage is TRBV9 and J usage is TRBJ2-1; no firm D call. With 1 base removed from V and 5 bases from J, the gap between germline ends came to 10 bases. The CDR3 consists of 14 residues. Per germline, CDR1 SGDLS and CDR2 YYNGEE. This CDR3 reads CASSVSLPNNEQFF. The DNA for the CDR3 is TGTGCCAGCAGCGTATCCCTCCCTAACAATGAGCAGTTCTTC.

This clone occurred a few times. This chain links TRBV5-5 with TRBJ2-2; D is uncertain. CDR3 length: 15 amino acids. With 4 bases removed from V and 4 bases from J, the gap between germline ends came to 14 bases. Germline V gene data show CDR1 as SGHKS and CDR2 as YYEKEE (reference sequence). The CDR3 region is CASSPGPEVTGELFF. The CDR3 bases are TGTGCCAGCAGCCCTGGACCTGAAGTCACCGGGGAGCTGTTTTTT.

The J gene is TRBJ1-5, the V gene TRBV28, with unresolved D. Germline CDR1 is MDHEN and CDR2 is SYDVKM. The CDR3 is 15 amino acids. V was pared by 5 bases and J by 1 base, with 12 bases between. DNA for the CDR3: TGTGCCAGCAGTATGTACAGAGCCAGCAATCAGCCCCAGCATTTT. It encodes CASSMYRASNQPQHF.

The CDR3 is CASSYSRGAVETQYF. CDR3 nucleotides: TGTGCCAGCAGTTACTCTCGGGGGGCTGTGGAGACCCAGTACTTC. The rearrangement links TRBV6-2 or TRBV6-3 to TRBJ2-5; a weak D match, TRBD2 (7 bases). Trimming took 0 bases from V and 5 from J, leaving 13 bases between them. Germline V CDR1 and CDR2: MNHEY, SVGEGT. The CDR3 has 15 residues.

The V call is TRBV6-5, the J call TRBJ1-1; D is ambiguous. Trimming took off 6 bases at V and 4 bases at J, with 18 bases between the two ends. The germline CDR1 and CDR2 sequences are MNHEY and SVGAGI. The CDR3 has 15 amino acids. This CDR3 is CASSHPRVSGTEAFF. Here the CDR3 DNA reads TGTGCCAGCAGCCATCCGCGGGTCTCTGGCACTGAAGCTTTCTTT.

The chain uses TRBV6-4 and TRBJ1-2; D not resolved. The CDR3 extends over 14 amino acids. V was cut by 0 bases and J by 5 bases, with 10 bases left in between. Per the germline V gene, CDR1 is MRHNA and CDR2 is SNTAGT. CDR3 nucleotides: TGTGCCAGCAGTGACTCGACGGGTCGGTATGGCTACACCTTC. This codes for CASSDSTGRYGYTF.

The chain recombines TRBV9 with TRBJ2-1; D not resolved. The CDR3 is 11 amino acids. Trimming shortened V by 0 bases and J by 10 bases, and 5 bases separated the two germline ends. CDR1 SGDLS and CDR2 YYNGEE come from the germline V gene. DNA for the CDR3: TGTGCCAGCAGCGTAGACACGGAGCAGTTCTTC. Its protein is CASSVDTEQFF.

The CDR3 reads CATSGQTGSRGGYTF. CDR3 coding DNA: TGTGCCACCAGTGGTCAGACAGGGAGCCGTGGAGGCTACACCTTC. The chain has TRBV24-1 and TRBJ1-2, with 7 positions matching TRBD1. Germline loops: CDR1 KGHDR, CDR2 SFDVKD. The V gene end was trimmed by 5 bases and the J gene end by 8 bases; junction bases not matched to a gene: 13. The CDR3 has 15 residues.

The chain combines TRBV28 with TRBJ2-3; D might be TRBD2 (5 bases). Trimming pared 4 bases from V and 0 bases from J, leaving 14 bases between. Germline values: CDR1 MDHEN, CDR2 SYDVKM. The CDR3 runs 16 residues. CDR3 sequence (DNA): TGTGCCAGCAGTTGGGCCCAGGACTGGAGCACAGATACGCAGTATTTT. It translates to CASSWAQDWSTDTQYF.

This clone was seen just once. The chain links TRBV29-1 to TRBJ1-1; 11 nucleotides match TRBD1. This CDR3 has 12 residues. After removal of 7 bases from V and 11 bases from J, the junction contained 9 bases not matched to a gene. Germline CDR1 SQVTM, CDR2 ANQGSEA. The CDR3 sequence is CSASDRGLGAFF. CDR3 in DNA: TGCAGCGCATCGGACAGGGGGCTCGGGGCTTTCTTT.

V is TRBV29-1 and J is TRBJ2-5; D may be TRBD1 (5 bases). The CDR3 length is 12 residues. Trimming removed 2 bases from V and 5 bases from J, with 9 bases in between. CDR1 SQVTM and CDR2 ANQGSEA come from the germline V gene. CDR3 DNA: TGCAGCGTTGAACAGGGTGGGGAGACCCAGTACTTC. Its translation is CSVEQGGETQYF.

V gene TRBV14 combines with J gene TRBJ2-7; 7 bases fit TRBD2. V gave up 0 bases and J gave up 4 bases; unmatched junction bases: 15. The CDR3 sequence is 18 residues long. Germline V gene data show CDR1 as SGHDN and CDR2 as FVKESK. CDR3 coding DNA: TGTGCCAGCAGCCAAGATAGGTCCATGCGGGAGAAAGGGTACGAGCAGTACTTC. This encodes CASSQDRSMREKGYEQYF.

The chain recombines TRBV14 with TRBJ2-3, with D possibly matching TRBD2 (5 bases). CDR1 is SGHDN, CDR2 FVKESK, per germline. The V gene lost 3 bases and the J gene lost 0 bases, with 10 bases spanning the gap. This CDR3 is built from 15 residues. CDR3 sequence (DNA): TGTGCCAGCAGCCAGGGAGTGGGGAGCACAGATACGCAGTATTTT. This gives the protein CASSQGVGSTDTQYF.

This clone occurred once. The chain carries TRBV3-1 (or the pseudogene TRBV3-2) and TRBJ2-1, with 7 bases fitting TRBD1. The length of the CDR3 is 15 residues. The germline CDR1 and CDR2 sequences are LGHDT and YNNKEL (reference sequence). V dropped 5 bases and J dropped 0; count of bases not matched to a gene: 4. CDR3 loop: CASSGDSSSYNEQFF. The CDR3, as DNA: TGTGCCAGCAGCGGGGACAGCAGCTCCTACAATGAGCAGTTCTTC.

The J gene is TRBJ1-3, the V gene TRBV10-1; D unresolved. The V and J ends lost 3 bases and 3 bases respectively, with 6 bases between them. Germline values: CDR1 WNHNN, CDR2 SYGVQD (reference sequence). The CDR3 sequence is 13 residues long. The CDR3 sequence: CASSEGSGNTIYF. CDR3 in DNA: TGCGCCAGCAGTGAAGGCAGTGGAAACACCATATATTTT.